The entry below describes one T cell receptor beta chain. There is no known antigen for this receptor. No quality values exist for individual bases; no much larger clone is one base distant. The entry originates in a study of cytomegalovirus exposure and HLA in healthy donors (dated by TCRdb to 2015 to 2018). Background for the entire study: According to an earlier analysis of a few hundred of the donors, about 170 million T cells yielded 117 million unique TCR beta sequences and approximately 280 Gb of sequence data. Across around 400 genotyped donors of the cohort, an average of about 200,000 unique TCR beta nucleotide sequences per donor were sequenced, and approximately 19% of those sequences were non-productive. The number of donors typed differed by locus, with 629-630 for A, B, C, DRB1 and DQB1, roughly 520 for DQA1, some 570 for DPA1, and about 450 for DPB1. The study used immunosequencing to profile the T cell repertoires of 600 to 850 subjects and linked those repertoires to cytomegalovirus serostatus. In the later analysis, no new phenotypic data were used to find candidate immune exposures; instead, reliance was placed on TCR beta sequences and their occurrence across donors. An early release covering roughly 580 HLA-typed donors comprised approximately 290 gigabases of sequencing data and around 86 million unique TCR sequences. A later analysis re-analyzed previously published TCR beta repertoires from 600 to 850 donors and added high-resolution HLA genotyping to study TCR occurrence patterns. The aim of the study was to test whether cataloging public T cell receptors could identify signatures of past pathogen exposure. To decide whether each TCR beta V gene segment behaved as functional or pseudogenic, an earlier analysis of some 600 of the donors relied on high-throughput TCR beta sequencing. Donor age, sex, ethnicity and CMV serostatus were compiled alongside the repertoire data. Besides the first cohort of some 670 subjects, a separate validation cohort made up of 120 different subjects was used. Among the approximately 400 genotyped donors, about 85% belonged to the genetic ancestry cluster associated with self-reported Caucasian donors. The study combined high-throughput TCR immunosequencing, statistical association of individual TCRs with disease status, and machine learning to predict cytomegalovirus infection status. About five DR-DQ haplotypes were treated as single units for association and clustering because of strong linkage in the cohort. Every repertoire in the discovery cohort had been generated on one and the same sequencing platform. In a later genetic analysis, genome-wide SNP genotypes for about 65% of the roughly 700 donors were used, and that subset was treated as a discovery cohort. Class I and class II HLA loci were covered by the typing at four-digit resolution.

The cohort consisted of approximately 670 healthy bone marrow donors. At the time of sampling, every cohort member was nominally healthy, though immune exposures that went unrecorded were likely present. The donor tested CMV seropositive, placing the donor among the 289 seropositive members of the cohort. Every donor gave a peripheral blood sample, and the peripheral blood mononuclear cells from that sample were used for TCR beta sequencing. Genomic DNA extraction from the blood cell samples was performed with the Qiagen DNeasy Blood Extraction Kit. Results the study describes overall, beyond this receptor: A later analysis found that HLA-associated TCR beta chains were more clonally expanded and had lower generation probabilities than equally common non-associated chains. The cohort was sequenced for TCR beta chains only, and without alpha or paired-chain data the features that could be detected were limited. A later analysis found that most CMV-associated TCR beta chains appeared HLA-restricted, with HLA associations seemingly driven largely by CMV exposure. In a later analysis, several top co-occurrence clusters were reported to appear linked to parvovirus B19, influenza, CMV and Epstein-Barr virus. Because the 87-base-pair reads could not distinguish some IMGT-functional V segments, including TRBV6-2 and TRBV6-3, those segments were excluded. Compared with the roughly 710-donor mean, donors in an Asian-associated ancestry cluster had fewer N-insertions in productive TCRs, according to a later genetic analysis. In an earlier analysis of some 550 of the donors, most TCR beta V segments were observed in productive rearrangements about 90% or about 30% of the time, broadly matching IMGT annotations. The study listed 150 to 200 TCR beta chains as associated with cytomegalovirus. A later analysis found that TCR association rates varied across HLA loci, with DRB1 alleles showing the most associated TCRs and HLA-C alleles the fewest. A cluster of highly shared sequence variants was judged likely to be a technical artifact of the sequencing pipeline. Because counts were too low, roughly 17 rarely observed V segments, including chromosome 9 orphons, were left out of the earlier analysis of about 500 of the donors. When HLA alleles, especially DR and DQ, strongly co-occurred, attributing TCR associations to individual alleles was difficult. The authors suggested that the approach could potentially be generalized to other disease states and immunological phenotypes. CMV serostatus was the only immune exposure information available for the cohort. A later analysis associated some 17,000 TCR beta sequences with specific HLA alleles at a false discovery rate of 0.05. The classifier was reported to diagnose cytomegalovirus status with high specificity and sensitivity in both the original and validation cohorts. A further reported finding was that TCR beta sequences accurately predicted the HLA-A and HLA-B alleles for most subjects in the first cohort. Presence/absence analyses assumed roughly uniform sequencing depth across donors, an assumption that may not hold. Because HLA typing was missing for some donors at each locus, association tests included only the typed subset. An association between a missense DCLRE1C variant and V-gene and J-gene trimming of TCR beta chains was found in a later genetic analysis and replicated in an independent cohort. Linkage disequilibrium might explain the correlated functional status among segregating V segments, but an unknown experimental factor could not be excluded. Most TCR sequences were seen in very few donors, while some public TCRs were found in many individuals. A few of the identified cytomegalovirus-associated TCR beta chains were confirmed in vitro to be specific for cytomegalovirus antigens.

As encoded in the germline V gene, CDR1 is MRHNA while CDR2 is SNTAGT. Germline trimming amounts to 5 bases on V and 5 bases on J, with 6 as the count of junction bases outside the gene matches. The CDR3 has 14 amino acids, counting the end cysteine and phenylalanine. Of the read, only the CDR3 DNA is kept; its 42 bases are in frame from base 1. Receptors were amplified or captured by the immunoSEQ multiplex PCR assay. For the multiplex PCR, a mixture combining 60 forward primers for TCR Vbeta segments and 13 reverse primers for TCR Jbeta segments was used. The CDR3 region of rearranged TCR beta genes was amplified from genomic DNA with a multiplex PCR assay. The amplified TCR beta libraries were sequenced on the Illumina HiSeq System as 87-base-pair reads. On the study's bioinformatics: In a later analysis, tens of millions of unique TCR beta chains were counted across the 650 to 700 repertoires, and roughly 11 million of these chains were shared by at least two donors. To remove PCR and sequencing errors, raw reads were error-corrected and collapsed into unique sequences using a nearest-neighbor algorithm that merged closely related sequences. Alignment of CDR3 sequences to IMGT reference sequences was used to assign V, D and J gene segments. For a sequence to be retained, a match of at least six nucleotides was required to both a V gene segment and a J gene segment. A rearrangement counted as productive if the CDR3 had no stop codons and remained in frame with V and J, and every other rearrangement counted as non-productive. Following IMGT convention, CDR3 was defined as the stretch from the second conserved V-encoded cysteine to the conserved J-encoded phenylalanine. The earlier analysis of some 600 of the donors excluded sequences that lacked an unambiguous match to a single V gene segment. An earlier analysis of just under 600 of the donors called V segments functional above 56.7% productive rearrangements and segregating when the between-donor standard deviation exceeded 5%. A statistical classification framework was built to diagnose cytomegalovirus status from the catalog of TCR beta chain sequences. V and J gene assignment, in a later analysis, came from comparing TCR nucleotide sequences with IMGT/GENE-DB human TR gene sequences. The TCRdist pipeline was used in a later analysis to assign CDR3 sequences and most-parsimonious VDJ recombination scenarios. In a later analysis, each TCR beta chain was defined by its CDR3 amino acid sequence together with its V-gene family, and reads lacking a unique V-gene family were excluded. In a later analysis, approximately 640 highly shared, low-generation-probability nucleotide sequences were removed to address suspected cross-contamination and a sequencing artifact. In a later analysis, a clonal expansion index for each public chain was calculated from normalized within-repertoire ranks of inferred template counts. In a later analysis, generation probabilities were computed using a VDJ recombination model fitted to out-of-frame rearrangements, and the results were checked against IGoR. A later analysis scored TCR-TCR, TCR-HLA and TCR-CMV co-occurrence with hypergeometric tests, applying a repertoire-size bias correction to TCR pairs. False discovery rates were estimated in a later analysis by permuting HLA or CMV assignments 20 times. A later analysis grouped co-occurring TCRs with DBSCAN, adding TCRdist sequence similarity when clustering within HLA-allele-positive subsets. Repertoires with fewer than 30,000 or more than 120,000 public chains, plus five repertoires with anomalous nucleotide sharing, were excluded from co-occurrence clustering. TCRdb limited this immuneACCESS table to in-frame rearrangements with V and J called. A share of clones is missing; checked studies link under half to unresolved V genes, and the rest is unexplained. D and trimming come from the DNA, and the V and J calls and clone size come from that table. Present in this sample are around 94,000 clones, around 76% of which were seen just once. The leading ten clones occupy 15% to 20% of the sample.

The clonotype was recovered from a woman in her sixties or seventies in good health and CMV-seropositive. Source material: PBMCs. In this chain, TRBV6-4 is recombined with TRBJ1-2; TRBD1 fits 9 bases in the junction. The CDR3 here reads CASSNMGQGYGYTF. The bases are TGTGCCAGCAGTAACATGGGACAGGGATATGGCTACACCTTC.